This is a list of T cell receptor beta chains from one sample in a study of graft-versus-host responses after intestinal transplantation. Produced via immunoSEQ multiplex PCR; TCRdb's table is partial and in-frame only. The sample lists over 80,000 clones, 85% to 95% occurring once. For these receptors, no antigen is known. The sequencing used unstimulated CD8+ T cells sorted from spleen or lymph node cells, collected before transplant. The receptors derive from a human donor who was the organ donor for an intestinal transplant. Both conserved end residues are part of each CDR3. The order of the fields is V gene, clone size, D gene, J gene, CDR3 protein, CDR3 DNA. A D gene is named only where the DNA matches it firmly. Some rows have no size entry. The others give once, few or many, or a class for an expanded clone.

V: TRBV20-1; size: NA; D: NA; J: TRBJ1-2; CDR3: CSARGAHGYTF; DNA: TGCAGTGCTAGGGGAGCCCATGGCTACACCTTC
V: TRBV30; size: NA; D: TRBD1; J: TRBJ2-7; CDR3: CAIQGASYEQYF; DNA: TGTGCCATCCAGGGGGCATCCTACGAGCAGTACTTC
V: TRBV19; size: few; D: TRBD2; J: TRBJ2-1; CDR3: CASSWGGVFNEQFF; DNA: TGTGCCAGTAGTTGGGGGGGTGTCTTCAATGAGCAGTTCTTC
V: TRBV7-9; size: few; D: TRBD1; J: TRBJ1-2; CDR3: CASSPVLPGGNYGYTF; DNA: TGTGCCAGCAGCCCTGTCTTGCCAGGGGGTAACTATGGCTACACCTTC
V: TRBV7-8; size: NA; D: TRBD2; J: TRBJ2-2; CDR3: CASSFRKRGQGTGELFF; DNA: TGTGCCAGCAGCTTCCGGAAGCGGGGGCAGGGCACCGGGGAGCTGTTTTTT
V: TRBV12-5; size: NA; D: NA; J: TRBJ2-7; CDR3: CASGLVPQGSDEQYF; DNA: TGTGCTAGTGGTTTGGTACCCCAGGGGAGCGACGAGCAGTACTTC
V: TRBV28; size: NA; D: TRBD1; J: TRBJ1-5; CDR3: CASSQDRVRGQPQHF; DNA: TGTGCCAGCAGTCAGGACAGGGTGAGAGGTCAGCCCCAGCATTTT
V: TRBV2; size: NA; D: NA; J: TRBJ2-7; CDR3: CASREDRGYEQYF; DNA: TGTGCCAGCAGGGAGGACAGAGGGTACGAGCAGTACTTC
V: TRBV29-1; size: NA; D: TRBD2; J: TRBJ2-7; CDR3: CSILGGSGEQYF; DNA: TGCAGCATATTGGGGGGGTCGGGGGAGCAGTACTTC
V: TRBV18; size: NA; D: TRBD1; J: TRBJ1-4; CDR3: CASSPGQGYEKLFF; DNA: TGTGCCAGCTCACCTGGACAGGGATATGAAAAACTGTTTTTT
V: TRBV5-1; size: NA; D: NA; J: TRBJ2-2; CDR3: CASSLDGDTGELFF; DNA: TGCGCCAGCAGCTTGGACGGGGACACCGGGGAGCTGTTTTTT
V: TRBV6-6; size: NA; D: TRBD2; J: TRBJ2-1; CDR3: CASSLGTSGSYNEQFF; DNA: TGTGCCAGCAGTTTAGGGACTAGCGGTTCCTACAATGAGCAGTTCTTC
V: TRBV6-5; size: NA; D: TRBD1; J: TRBJ1-4; CDR3: CASSYSWTGANEKLFF; DNA: TGTGCCAGCAGTTACTCTTGGACAGGTGCTAATGAAAAACTGTTTTTT
V: TRBV21-1; size: NA; D: NA; J: TRBJ2-4; CDR3: CASSSQGKLAKNIQYF; DNA: TGTGCCAGCAGCTCACAGGGAAAACTAGCCAAAAACATTCAGTACTTC
V: TRBV4-1; size: NA; D: TRBD2; J: TRBJ2-1; CDR3: CASSPGLAGNNEQFF; DNA: TGCGCCAGCAGCCCGGGACTAGCGGGTAACAATGAGCAGTTCTTC
V: TRBV4-3; size: NA; D: NA; J: TRBJ2-2; CDR3: CASSQESSLAGELFF; DNA: TGCGCCAGCAGCCAAGAGAGTAGCTTAGCCGGGGAGCTGTTTTTT
V: TRBV4-1; size: NA; D: TRBD2; J: TRBJ2-3; CDR3: CASSQVALAADTQYF; DNA: TGCGCCAGCAGCCAAGTTGCGCTAGCGGCAGATACGCAGTATTTT
V: TRBV28; size: NA; D: TRBD2; J: TRBJ2-6; CDR3: CASSFRTSGPSGANVLTF; DNA: TGTGCCAGCAGTTTTCGGACTAGCGGGCCCTCTGGGGCCAACGTCCTGACTTTC
V: TRBV27; size: NA; D: TRBD1; J: TRBJ2-1; CDR3: CASSFGTGGNEQFF; DNA: TGTGCCAGCAGTTTCGGGACAGGGGGAAATGAGCAGTTCTTC
V: TRBV30; size: few; D: NA; J: TRBJ2-7; CDR3: CAWSESGYEQYF; DNA: TGTGCCTGGAGTGAGTCGGGCTACGAGCAGTACTTC
V: TRBV4-3; size: NA; D: NA; J: TRBJ2-1; CDR3: CASSQALAGSSYNEQFF; DNA: TGCGCCAGCAGCCAAGCCCTGGCGGGGAGCTCCTACAATGAGCAGTTCTTC
V: TRBV11-1; size: once; D: NA; J: TRBJ1-2; CDR3: CASSNRQTNYGYTF; DNA: TGTGCCAGCAGCAACCGACAGACCAACTATGGCTACACCTTC
V: TRBV5-6; size: NA; D: NA; J: TRBJ2-7; CDR3: CASSLIHEQYF; DNA: TGTGCCAGCAGCTTGATCCACGAGCAGTACTTC
V: TRBV5-1; size: once; D: TRBD1; J: TRBJ1-1; CDR3: CASSLGPTGITEAFF; DNA: TGCGCCAGCAGCCTCGGACCGACAGGGATTACTGAAGCTTTCTTT
V: TRBV29-1; size: NA; D: TRBD2; J: TRBJ2-4; CDR3: CSVVAGGMYIQYF; DNA: TGCAGCGTTGTAGCGGGGGGCATGTACATTCAGTACTTC
V: TRBV7-9; size: NA; D: NA; J: TRBJ1-6; CDR3: CASSADLGGSPLHF; DNA: TGTGCCAGCAGCGCGGACCTAGGAGGGTCACCCCTCCACTTT
V: TRBV4-1; size: NA; D: NA; J: TRBJ2-2; CDR3: CASSQAGTENTGELFF; DNA: TGCGCCAGCAGCCAAGCAGGGACTGAAAACACCGGGGAGCTGTTTTTT
V: TRBV5-4; size: NA; D: NA; J: TRBJ2-1; CDR3: CASSKGTGTNNEQFF; DNA: TGTGCCAGCAGCAAGGGTACAGGGACCAACAATGAGCAGTTCTTC
V: TRBV5-4; size: NA; D: NA; J: TRBJ1-2; CDR3: CASSFRGSNYGYTF; DNA: TGTGCCAGCAGCTTCCGGGGTTCTAACTATGGCTACACCTTC
V: TRBV27; size: NA; D: TRBD1; J: TRBJ2-7; CDR3: CATRDRGLHEQYF; DNA: TGTGCCACCCGTGACAGGGGGCTGCACGAGCAGTACTTC
V: TRBV7-8; size: NA; D: NA; J: TRBJ1-2; CDR3: CASSLGQGQWDGYTF; DNA: TGTGCCAGCAGCTTAGGGCAGGGTCAGTGGGATGGCTACACCTTC
V: TRBV30; size: NA; D: NA; J: TRBJ2-2; CDR3: CAWTSNTGELFF; DNA: TGTGCCTGGACCTCGAACACCGGGGAGCTGTTTTTT